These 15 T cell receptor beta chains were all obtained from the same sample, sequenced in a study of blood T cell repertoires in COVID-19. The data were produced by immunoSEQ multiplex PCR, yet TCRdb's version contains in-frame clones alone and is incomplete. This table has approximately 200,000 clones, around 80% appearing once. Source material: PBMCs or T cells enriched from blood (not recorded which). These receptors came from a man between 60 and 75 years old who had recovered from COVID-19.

The CDR3 bases are TGCAGCGTTAACAGGGTCGGGGACACCGGGGAGCTGTTTTTT. This gives the protein CSVNRVGDTGELFF. The V gene is TRBV29-1, the J gene TRBJ2-2; D is possibly TRBD1 (6 bases). Germline V gene sequence: CDR1 SQVTM, CDR2 ANQGSEA. V lost 5 bases, J lost 3 bases, and 13 bases lay in between. The CDR3 is 14 residues long.

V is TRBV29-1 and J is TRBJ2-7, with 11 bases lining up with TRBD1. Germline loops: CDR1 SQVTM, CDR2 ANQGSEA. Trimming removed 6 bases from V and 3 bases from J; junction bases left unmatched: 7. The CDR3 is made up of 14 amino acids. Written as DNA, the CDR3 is TGCAGCGTGGACGGGACAGGGGGGAACTACGAGCAGTACTTC. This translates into CSVDGTGGNYEQYF.

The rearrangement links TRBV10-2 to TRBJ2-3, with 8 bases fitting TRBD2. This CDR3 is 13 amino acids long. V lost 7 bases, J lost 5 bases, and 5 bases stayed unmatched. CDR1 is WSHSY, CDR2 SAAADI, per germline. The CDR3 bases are TGCGCCAGCATACAGCGGGGGAGAGATACGCAGTATTTT. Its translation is CASIQRGRDTQYF.

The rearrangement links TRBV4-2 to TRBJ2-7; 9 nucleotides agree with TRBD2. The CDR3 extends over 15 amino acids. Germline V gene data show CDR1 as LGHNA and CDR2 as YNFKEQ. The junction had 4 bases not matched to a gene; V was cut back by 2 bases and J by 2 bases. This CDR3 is CASSQLGGGAYEQYF. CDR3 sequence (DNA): TGTGCCAGCAGCCAATTGGGCGGGGGGGCCTACGAGCAGTACTTC.

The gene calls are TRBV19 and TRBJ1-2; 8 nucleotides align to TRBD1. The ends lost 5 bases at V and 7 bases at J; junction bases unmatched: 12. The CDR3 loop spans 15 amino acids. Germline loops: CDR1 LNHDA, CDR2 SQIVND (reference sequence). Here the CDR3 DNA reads TGTGCCAGTAGTCCCCTTGCGACAGGGGCGGGTGGCTACACCTTC. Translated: CASSPLATGAGGYTF. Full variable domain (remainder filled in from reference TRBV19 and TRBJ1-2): DGGITQSPKYLFRKEGQNVTLSCEQNLNHDAMYWYRQDPGQGLRLIYYSQIVNDFQKGDIAEGYSVSREKKESFPLTVTSAQKNPTAFYLCASSPLATGAGGYTFGSGTRLTVV.

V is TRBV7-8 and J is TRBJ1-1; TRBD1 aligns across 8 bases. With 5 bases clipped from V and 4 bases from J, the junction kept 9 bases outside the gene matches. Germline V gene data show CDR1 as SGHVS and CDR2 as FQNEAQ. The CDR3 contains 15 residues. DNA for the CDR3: TGTGCCAGCAGCCCGCAGGGGGCGCGGGGCACTGAAGCTTTCTTT. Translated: CASSPQGARGTEAFF. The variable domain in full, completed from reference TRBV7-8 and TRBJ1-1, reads GAGVSQSPRYKVAKRGQDVALRCDPISGHVSLFWYQQALGQGPEFLTYFQNEAQLDKSGLPSDRFFAERPEGSVSTLKIQRTQQEDSAVYLCASSPQGARGTEAFFGQGTRLTVV.

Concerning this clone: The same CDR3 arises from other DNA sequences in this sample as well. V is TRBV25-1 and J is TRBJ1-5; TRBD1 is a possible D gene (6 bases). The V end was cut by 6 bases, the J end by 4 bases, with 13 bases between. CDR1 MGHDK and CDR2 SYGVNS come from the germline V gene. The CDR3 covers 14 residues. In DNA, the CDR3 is TGTGCCAGCAGCGGGGTCACAGGGAATCAGCCCCAGCATTTT. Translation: CASSGVTGNQPQHF. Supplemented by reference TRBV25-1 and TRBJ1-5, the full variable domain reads EADIYQTPRYLVIGTGKKITLECSQTMGHDKMYWYQQDPGMELHLIHYSYGVNSTEKGDLSSESTVSRIRTEHFPLTLESARPSHTSQYLCASSGVTGNQPQHFGDGTRLSIL.

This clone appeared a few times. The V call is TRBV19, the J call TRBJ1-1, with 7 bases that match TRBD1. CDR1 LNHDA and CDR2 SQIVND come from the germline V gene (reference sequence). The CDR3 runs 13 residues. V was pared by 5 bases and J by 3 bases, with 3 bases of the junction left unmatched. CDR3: CASSPGQHTEAFF. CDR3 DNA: TGTGCCAGTAGTCCGGGACAGCACACTGAAGCTTTCTTT.

The CDR3 DNA follows: TGTGCCAGCAGTGAAGTTGTCAGCGGGGCGTTCTACGAGCAGTACTTC. Protein: CASSEVVSGAFYEQYF. The gene calls are TRBV6-1 and TRBJ2-7; 7 bases line up with TRBD2. Germline trimming cut 1 base from V and 3 bases from J; bases unmatched to any gene: 9. The CDR3 sequence is 16 residues long. Germline V gene lookup returns CDR1 MNHNS and CDR2 SASEGT.

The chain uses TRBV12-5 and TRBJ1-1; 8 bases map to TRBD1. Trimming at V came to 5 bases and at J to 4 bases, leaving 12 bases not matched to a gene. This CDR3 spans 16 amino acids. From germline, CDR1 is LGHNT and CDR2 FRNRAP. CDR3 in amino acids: CASGIGTGRIGTEAFF. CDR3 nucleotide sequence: TGTGCTAGTGGTATCGGGACAGGAAGGATCGGCACTGAAGCTTTCTTT. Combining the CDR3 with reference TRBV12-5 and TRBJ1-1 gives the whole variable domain DARVTQTPRHKVTEMGQEVTMRCQPILGHNTVFWYRQTMMQGLELLAYFRNRAPLDDSGMPKDRFSAEMPDATLATLKIQPSEPRDSAVYFCASGIGTGRIGTEAFFGQGTRLTVV.

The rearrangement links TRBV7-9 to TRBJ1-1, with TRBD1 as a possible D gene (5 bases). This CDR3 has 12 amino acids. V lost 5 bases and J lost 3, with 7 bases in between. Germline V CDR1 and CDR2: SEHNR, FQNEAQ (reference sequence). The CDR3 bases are TGTGCCAGCAGCCCCAGGGACACTGAAGCTTTCTTT. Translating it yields CASSPRDTEAFF.

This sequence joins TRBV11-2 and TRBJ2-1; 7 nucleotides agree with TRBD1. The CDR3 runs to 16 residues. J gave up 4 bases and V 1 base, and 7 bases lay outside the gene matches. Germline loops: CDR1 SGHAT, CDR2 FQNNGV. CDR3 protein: CASSLVGQDRYNEQFF. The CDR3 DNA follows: TGTGCCAGCAGCTTAGTAGGACAGGACCGTTACAATGAGCAGTTCTTC.

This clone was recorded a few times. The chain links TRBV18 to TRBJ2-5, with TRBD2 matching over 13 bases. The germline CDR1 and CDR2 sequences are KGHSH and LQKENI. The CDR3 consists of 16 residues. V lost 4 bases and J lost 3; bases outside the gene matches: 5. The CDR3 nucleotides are TGTGCCAGCTCACGGGGACTAGCGGGGCCTGAAGAGACCCAGTACTTC. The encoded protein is CASSRGLAGPEETQYF.

The CDR3 DNA is TGTGCCAGCAGCGTGACTAGCGGAACCGATACGCAGTATTTT. As protein: CASSVTSGTDTQYF. The rearrangement links TRBV11-2 to TRBJ2-3; 9 bases are shared with TRBD2. The CDR3 consists of 14 residues. The V gene's germline CDR1 is SGHAT and CDR2 FQNNGV. V was clipped by 5 bases and J by 6 bases; unmatched bases: 6.

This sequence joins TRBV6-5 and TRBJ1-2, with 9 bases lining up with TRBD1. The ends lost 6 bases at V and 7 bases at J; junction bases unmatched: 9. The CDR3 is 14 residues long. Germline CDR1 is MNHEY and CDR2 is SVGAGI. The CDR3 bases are TGTGCCAGCAGCTTCGCGGACAGGGGAGGTGGCTACACCTTC. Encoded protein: CASSFADRGGGYTF.